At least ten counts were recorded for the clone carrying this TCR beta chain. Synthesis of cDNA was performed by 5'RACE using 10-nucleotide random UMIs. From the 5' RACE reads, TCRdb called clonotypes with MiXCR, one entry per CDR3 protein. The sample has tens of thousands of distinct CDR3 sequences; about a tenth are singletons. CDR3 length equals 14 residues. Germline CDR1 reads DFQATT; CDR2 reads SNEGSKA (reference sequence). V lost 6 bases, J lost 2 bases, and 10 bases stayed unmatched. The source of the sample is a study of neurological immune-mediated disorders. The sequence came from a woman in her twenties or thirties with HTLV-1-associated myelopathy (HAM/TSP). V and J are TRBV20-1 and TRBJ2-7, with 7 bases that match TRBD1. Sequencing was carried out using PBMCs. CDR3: CSARGTVVTYEQYF. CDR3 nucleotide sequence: TGCAGTGCCAGGGGGACAGTCGTTACCTACGAGCAGTACTTC.